What follows is one T cell receptor beta chain and its context. Both 60 Vbeta primers and 13 Jbeta primers went into the PCR. Generated by immunoSEQ multiplex PCR, the TCRdb table keeps only in-frame clones and is missing some. The sample shows approximately 210,000 clones, about four fifths of them seen only once. This sample is drawn from a study of cytomegalovirus exposure and HLA in healthy donors. V gave up 7 bases and J gave up 7 bases; unmatched junction bases: 8. This CDR3 region has 14 residues. Germline V gene sequence: CDR1 MNHNS, CDR2 SASEGT. The sequenced sample consisted of PBMCs. The V call is TRBV6-1, the J call TRBJ1-2, with 11 positions matching TRBD1. This receptor was obtained from a woman between 50 and 59 years old in good health and CMV-seropositive. Here the CDR3 reads CASNRLGQGGGYTF. DNA of the CDR3: TGTGCCAGCAACAGGCTGGGACAGGGGGGTGGCTACACCTTC.